The 12 T cell receptor beta chains listed next were all sequenced from one sample in a study of T cell changes during pregnancy in multiple sclerosis. The assay was immunoSEQ multiplex PCR, and TCRdb's table has in-frame clones only and misses some. Among fewer than 60,000 clones listed, about 90% were seen once. This material consisted of peripheral blood, taken in the third trimester of pregnancy. These receptors all stem from a female donor in good health, enrolled as a control in a pregnancy study.

This sequence joins TRBV5-6 and TRBJ2-6; D gene uncertain. Germline assignment: CDR1 SGHDT and CDR2 YYEEEE. V lost 0 bases to trimming and J lost 0 bases, with 7 bases between them. The CDR3 consists of 16 residues. The CDR3, as DNA: TGTGCCAGCAGCTTGGTCGGTCTCTCTGGGGCCAACGTCCTGACTTTC. It translates to CASSLVGLSGANVLTF.

The gene calls are TRBV4-3 and TRBJ2-7; TRBD2 is a possible D gene (5 bases). Germline V gene lookup returns CDR1 LGHNA and CDR2 YSLEER. Trimming stripped 0 bases from V and 2 bases from J, with 23 bases between. This CDR3 region has 19 residues. The CDR3 DNA reads as TGCGCCAGCAGCCAAGATCTGAGGGATCCGCCGATAAAGGCCTACGAGCAGTACTTC. It is translated as CASSQDLRDPPIKAYEQYF.

The chain combines TRBV11-2 with TRBJ1-2; D gene unclear. The germline V gene encodes CDR1 SGHAT and CDR2 FQNNGV. Trimming left V 5 bases short and J 2 bases short, with 12 bases between. The CDR3 length is 14 residues. The CDR3 protein is CASSPGSGNYGYTF. Here the CDR3 DNA reads TGTGCCAGCAGCCCCGGATCAGGCAACTATGGCTACACCTTC. Full variable domain (rest looked up from reference TRBV11-2 and TRBJ1-2): EAGVAQSPRYKIIEKRQSVAFWCNPISGHATLYWYQQILGQGPKLLIQFQNNGVVDDSQLPKDRFSAERLKGVDSTLKIQPAKLEDSAVYLCASSPGSGNYGYTFGSGTRLTVV.

The chain recombines TRBV18 with TRBJ2-7; D is possibly TRBD1 (6 bases). Trimming removed 6 bases from V and 3 bases from J, with 21 bases in between. The CDR3 is 16 amino acids. Germline V CDR1 and CDR2: KGHSH, LQKENI. The CDR3 DNA sequence: TGTGCCAGCTCCCCTGAATTCGACAGGACTCTCTACGAGCAGTACTTC. Encoded protein: CASSPEFDRTLYEQYF.

The sample holds one count of this clone. This chain links TRBV4-1 with TRBJ2-5; 8 positions match TRBD2. V lost 5 bases and J lost 2; bases outside the gene matches: 13. The germline gives CDR1 MGHRA, CDR2 YSYEKL. This CDR3 comprises 17 residues. CDR3 DNA sequence: TGCGCCAGCAGCGGAGATGGGCGAGCGGGGGAACAAGAGACCCAGTACTTC. This codes for CASSGDGRAGEQETQYF.

The rearrangement joins TRBV19 to TRBJ2-2, with 8 nucleotides matching TRBD1. The CDR3 is 13 amino acids. V dropped 4 bases and J dropped 11; count of bases not matched to a gene: 6. From germline, CDR1 is LNHDA and CDR2 SQIVND (reference sequence). CDR3 protein: CASSSQDRGELFF. DNA of the CDR3: TGTGCCAGTAGTAGCCAAGACAGGGGCGAGCTGTTTTTT.

The sample holds one count of this clone. The CDR3 DNA follows: TGCGCCAGCAGCTTCGGTGGGGCAGGTGAGCAGTTCTTC. Its translation: CASSFGGAGEQFF. The chain carries TRBV5-1 and TRBJ2-1; possible D gene TRBD1, 5 bases. CDR3 length equals 13 residues. CDR1 is SGHRS, CDR2 YFSETQ, per germline. V gave up 2 bases and J gave up 9 bases, with 12 bases separating them.

The CDR3 DNA reads as TGTGCCAGCAGTTACTCTTTGGCGGGGAGCTCCTACGAGCAGTACTTC. Amino acid sequence: CASSYSLAGSSYEQYF. The V call is TRBV6-5, the J call TRBJ2-7; tentative D call: TRBD2 (6 bases). Per the germline V gene, CDR1 is MNHEY and CDR2 is SVGAGI. The CDR3 length is 16 residues. Trimming shortened V by 0 bases and J by 0 bases, and 12 bases separated the two germline ends.

This rearrangement joins TRBV7-2 to TRBJ1-1; 8 nucleotides line up with TRBD1. This CDR3 comprises 14 residues. With V trimmed by 5 bases and J by 5 bases, 7 bases remained unmatched. The germline V gene encodes CDR1 SGHTA and CDR2 FQGNSA. The CDR3 DNA sequence: TGTGCCAGCAGCACGAACACAGGGGGTACTGAAGCTTTCTTT. Its translation is CASSTNTGGTEAFF. The entire variable domain, with the rest obtained from reference TRBV7-2 and TRBJ1-1, is as follows: GAGVSQSPSNKVTEKGKDVELRCDPISGHTALYWYRQSLGQGLEFLIYFQGNSAPDKSGLPSDRFSAERTGGSVSTLTIQRTQQEDSAVYLCASSTNTGGTEAFFGQGTRLTVV.

This chain uses TRBV5-4 with TRBJ2-3, with 11 bases that match TRBD1. CDR1 is SGHNT, CDR2 YYREEE, per germline (reference sequence). The CDR3 extends over 15 amino acids. V trimming: 4 bases; J trimming: 5 bases; junction bases outside the gene matches: 6. This CDR3 is CASSRKDRGLDTQYF. The CDR3, as DNA: TGTGCCAGCAGCCGCAAGGACAGGGGGCTAGATACGCAGTATTTT.

The chain employs TRBV5-8 and TRBJ1-2, with D possibly matching TRBD1 (6 bases). V lost 3 bases and J lost 4, with 19 bases in between. Germline V lookup: CDR1 SGHTS, CDR2 YDEGEE. This CDR3 has 16 amino acids. The CDR3 DNA follows: TGTGCCAGCAGCTCAATACAGGGAGGGTTTGGCTATGGCTACACCTTC. It codes for CASSSIQGGFGYGYTF.

The chain carries TRBV7-9 and TRBJ1-1, with no clear D. V lost 5 bases and J lost 2, with 15 bases in between. The CDR3 is made up of 15 amino acids. CDR1 and CDR2 (germline): SEHNR, FQNEAQ (reference sequence). The CDR3 reads CASSALTGRNTEAFF. The CDR3, as DNA: TGTGCCAGCAGCGCCCTGACGGGTAGAAACACTGAAGCTTTCTTT.